The clone carrying this T cell receptor beta chain occurred a few times. This sample is part of a study of blood T cell repertoires in COVID-19. Overall study: Some COVID-19 samples were acute and others convalescent; all came from the United States, Italy and Spain. PBMCs, B-cell-depleted T cells, or T cells provided the cDNA or gDNA that made up the material.

Authors' processing steps: Amplified reference gene primers provided the basis for estimating nucleated cell counts. Assay: immunoSEQ multiplex PCR; the TCRdb copy retains only in-frame clones and omits some. V and J calls and clone size follow that table, whereas D and trimming were derived from the DNA. The sample has around 67,000 clones, more than 70% seen once; the top ten hold over 4.5%. Trimming cost V 2 bases and J 6 bases, with 11 bases left between them. The germline CDR1 and CDR2 sequences are ENHRY and SYGVKD. This CDR3 has 13 amino acids. This sequence was found in a man aged 45-60 years with active COVID-19. Sequencing input: peripheral blood. The chain combines TRBV10-3 with TRBJ2-7, with a possible D match to TRBD1 (7 bases). CDR3 protein: CAISERQGGEQYF. CDR3 nucleotide sequence: TGTGCCATCAGTGAGAGACAGGGAGGCGAGCAGTACTTC.